This TCR beta chain emerged from a study of regulatory T cells in long-lasting Graves disease. According to the study, TCR beta libraries were built with iRepertoire HTBI primers and CDR3-region Arm-PCR. TCRdb independently ran MiXCR on the multiplex PCR reads; one entry per CDR3 protein. The sample shows 300,000 to 450,000 distinct CDR3 sequences, 15% to 18% of them seen only once. Time point here: newly diagnosed GD, antithyroid drugs for less than 3 months. Following extraction of RNA from PBMCs, that RNA was used to make the TCR library. Graves' disease diagnosis used American Thyroid Association guidelines. Study results and caveats: Lower TCR diversity characterized persistent Graves' patients relative to newly diagnosed patients. Patients with persistent disease shared 2,500 or so public clonotypes, outpacing the roughly 970 shared by new patients.

A note on this clonotype: The antigen remains unidentified.

This clonotype was obtained from a female donor with Graves disease. The sample was peripheral blood mononuclear cells (PBMCs), taken at new diagnosis, from a patient treated with antithyroid drugs.

The CDR3 loop reads CASGPGQTNQPQHF. DNA for the CDR3: TGTGCTAGTGGCCCCGGACAGACTAATCAGCCCCAGCATTTT. The chain joins TRBV12-5 to TRBJ1-5, with D tentatively TRBD1 (6 bases). The germline CDR1 and CDR2 sequences are LGHNT and FRNRAP. The CDR3 loop spans 14 amino acids. V was clipped by 6 bases and J by 4 bases, with 13 bases between them.